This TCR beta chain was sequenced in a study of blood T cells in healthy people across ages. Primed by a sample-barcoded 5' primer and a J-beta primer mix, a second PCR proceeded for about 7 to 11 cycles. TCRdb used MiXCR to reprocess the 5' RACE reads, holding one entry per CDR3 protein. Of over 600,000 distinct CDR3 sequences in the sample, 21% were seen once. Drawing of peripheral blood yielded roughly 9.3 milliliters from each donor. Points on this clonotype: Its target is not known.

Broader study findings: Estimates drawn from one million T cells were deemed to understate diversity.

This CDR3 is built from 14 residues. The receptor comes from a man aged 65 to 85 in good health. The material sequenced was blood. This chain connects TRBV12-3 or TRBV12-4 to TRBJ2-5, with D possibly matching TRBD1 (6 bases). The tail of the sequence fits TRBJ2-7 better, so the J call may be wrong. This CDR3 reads CASSPDRDDYEQYF. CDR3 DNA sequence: TGTGCCAGCAGCCCGGACAGAGACGACTACGAGCAGTACTTC.